This record covers a single TCR beta chain. Here immunoSEQ multiplex PCR was the method, and the copy in TCRdb shows in-frame clones only, minus some. The table records fewer than 500,000 clones, nearly 90% of them present only once. Germline V lookup: CDR1 MNHEY, CDR2 SVGEGT. V shed 4 bases, J shed 1 base, and the junction held 9 bases outside the gene matches. CDR3 length: 16 residues. This sample is part of a study of blood T cell repertoires in COVID-19. Whole-study context: Sites across the United States, Italy and Spain contributed samples from acute and convalescent COVID-19.

The TCR comes from a woman between 18 and 30 years old with acute COVID-19. Material: PBMCs or T cells enriched from blood (not recorded which). The chain employs TRBV6-2 or TRBV6-3 and TRBJ1-1, with 7 bases fitting TRBD1. The chain's CDR3 is CASSSDRAPSNTEAFF. Here the CDR3 DNA reads TGTGCCAGCAGTTCCGACAGGGCCCCTTCGAACACTGAAGCTTTCTTT.